Presented here are 13 T cell receptor beta chains from one specimen sequenced in a study of OX40 agonist ivuxolimab in advanced cancers. TCRdb keeps only in-frame clones here, not all; method: immunoSEQ multiplex PCR. The table includes 70,000 to 95,000 clones, about 92% detected once. The sample here was CD4+ or CD8+ T cells sorted from blood, taken in a trial of the OX40 agonist ivuxolimab. These receptors were collected from an adult with an advanced solid tumor such as melanoma, head and neck, liver or kidney cancer.

The rearrangement uses TRBV6-6 and TRBJ1-5; unclear D gene. Germline CDR1 MNHNY, CDR2 SVGAGI (reference sequence). CDR3 length: 13 residues. Trimming shortened V by 4 bases and J by 5 bases, and 9 bases separated the two germline ends. CDR3 loop: CASSLREDQPQHF. As DNA, the CDR3 is TGTGCCAGCAGTTTGAGGGAAGATCAGCCCCAGCATTTT.

The J gene is TRBJ2-3, the V gene TRBV11-2; the D gene is possibly TRBD2 (5 bases). The length of the CDR3 is 15 residues. Trimming shortened V by 1 base and J by 4 bases, and 12 bases separated the two germline ends. Germline values: CDR1 SGHAT, CDR2 FQNNGV. The CDR3, as DNA: TGTGCCAGCAGCTTAGTAATGAGCGGATCAGATACGCAGTATTTT. Its translation: CASSLVMSGSDTQYF.

This clone was seen a single time. The chain combines TRBV9 with TRBJ1-2; D unresolved. Trimming took 3 bases from V and 2 from J, leaving 8 bases between them. This CDR3 region has 13 residues. Germline-derived CDR1 and CDR2 are SGDLS and YYNGEE. In nucleotides, the CDR3 is TGTGCCAGCAGCGCCGACGGCAACTATGGCTACACCTTC. Its protein is CASSADGNYGYTF.

The chain uses TRBV6-5 and TRBJ2-7; D possibly matches TRBD1 or TRBD2 (6 bases each). Germline V gene lookup returns CDR1 MNHEY and CDR2 SVGAGI. The CDR3 contains 14 residues. Between the trimmed V and J ends, which lost 5 bases and 2 bases, there was a span of 13 bases. CDR3 sequence: CASSNGGGTYEQYF. The CDR3 DNA follows: TGTGCCAGCAGTAACGGGGGCGGGACCTACGAGCAGTACTTC.

J is TRBJ2-7 and V is TRBV11-2; 7 bases line up with TRBD1. Trimming took 5 bases from V and 0 from J; bases not matched to a gene: 10. Germline V lookup: CDR1 SGHAT, CDR2 FQNNGV. The CDR3 sequence is 16 residues long. The CDR3: CASSRSPGQSSYEQYF. For the CDR3, the DNA is TGTGCCAGCAGCCGCTCTCCGGGACAGTCCTCCTACGAGCAGTACTTC. The entire variable domain, with the rest obtained from reference TRBV11-2 and TRBJ2-7, is as follows: EAGVAQSPRYKIIEKRQSVAFWCNPISGHATLYWYQQILGQGPKLLIQFQNNGVVDDSQLPKDRFSAERLKGVDSTLKIQPAKLEDSAVYLCASSRSPGQSSYEQYFGPGTRLTVT.

The chain combines TRBV18 with TRBJ2-7, with 10 positions matching TRBD1. This CDR3 contains 14 residues. J lost 4 bases, V lost 8 bases, and 8 bases had no gene match. CDR1 is KGHSH, CDR2 LQKENI, per germline. The CDR3 sequence is CASEDRGFGYEQYF. CDR3 DNA sequence: TGTGCCAGCGAGGACAGGGGGTTTGGATACGAGCAGTACTTC.

The chain couples TRBV5-1 to TRBJ2-3, with 9 bases aligning to TRBD1. Germline V gene sequence: CDR1 SGHRS, CDR2 YFSETQ. V dropped 3 bases and J dropped 3; count of bases not matched to a gene: 5. CDR3 length: 15 amino acids. The CDR3 DNA is TGCGCCAGCAGCTCGACAGGGGGAGGGACAGATACGCAGTATTTT. This translates into CASSSTGGGTDTQYF.

The gene calls are TRBV5-1 and TRBJ2-1, with 15 bases matching TRBD2. Germline V gene data show CDR1 as SGHRS and CDR2 as YFSETQ. V lost 0 bases to trimming and J lost 8 bases; unmatched junction nucleotides: 6. The CDR3 has 17 residues. CDR3 sequence reads: CASSLAGTSGRRDEQFF. CDR3 nucleotides: TGCGCCAGCAGCTTGGCCGGGACTAGCGGGAGGAGGGATGAGCAGTTCTTC.

The DNA for the CDR3 is TGTGCCAGCAGCTCCCACAGGGGGCGCCGGGAAAAACTGTTTTTT. Its protein product is CASSSHRGRREKLFF. The rearrangement uses TRBV7-3 and TRBJ1-4; 9 bases fit TRBD1. Germline V lookup: CDR1 SGHTA, CDR2 FQGTGA. The V gene end was trimmed by 4 bases and the J gene end by 8 bases; junction bases not matched to a gene: 8. CDR3 length equals 15 residues.

The chain uses TRBV18 and TRBJ1-4, with D possibly TRBD1 on 5 matching bases. The CDR3 is 15 residues long. Germline-derived CDR1 and CDR2 are KGHSH and LQKENI. The V end lost 6 bases, the J end lost 0 bases, and 11 bases lay between the germline ends. The CDR3 DNA is TGTGCCAGCTCCCTACAGGATGCAACTAATGAAAAACTGTTTTTT. It yields the protein CASSLQDATNEKLFF.

The rearrangement uses TRBV9 and TRBJ2-7; D is ambiguous. This CDR3 is built from 13 residues. In germline, CDR1 is SGDLS, CDR2 YYNGEE. The V and J ends lost 3 bases and 0 bases respectively, with 7 bases between them. CDR3 region: CASSGPSSYEQYF. CDR3 sequence (DNA): TGTGCCAGCAGCGGTCCTAGCTCCTACGAGCAGTACTTC. Together with reference TRBV9 and TRBJ2-7, the CDR3 gives the full variable domain: DSGVTQTPKHLITATGQRVTLRCSPRSGDLSVYWYQQSLDQGLQFLIQYYNGEERAKGNILERFSAQQFPDLHSELNLSSLELGDSALYFCASSGPSSYEQYFGPGTRLTVT.

The J gene is TRBJ2-7, the V gene TRBV6-6, with 9 nucleotides matching TRBD2. The CDR3 runs 12 residues. The trim removed 6 bases at V and 12 bases at J, leaving 9 bases unmatched. CDR1 is MNHNY and CDR2 is SVGAGI in the germline V gene (reference sequence). The CDR3 spells CASRAQREAPYF. The CDR3 DNA is TGTGCCAGCAGAGCACAGCGGGAGGCCCCGTACTTC.

The chain joins TRBV5-5 to TRBJ2-7; 13 bases line up with TRBD2. This CDR3 is built from 16 residues. Germline V gene data show CDR1 as SGHKS and CDR2 as YYEKEE (reference sequence). V lost 4 bases and J lost 6; bases outside the gene matches: 10. The CDR3 reads CASSALGLAGVAEQYF. The CDR3 bases are TGTGCCAGCAGCGCGCTTGGACTAGCGGGAGTCGCCGAGCAGTACTTC.